The 15 T cell receptor beta chains in this list originate from one sample, sequenced in a study of early T cells in non-severe SARS-CoV-2 infection. TCRdb fed the 5' RACE reads into MiXCR, producing one record per CDR3 protein. In the table there are approximately 69,000 distinct CDR3 sequences, roughly an eighth of which are singletons. The sequences come from whole blood, collected at baseline. The receptors were gathered from an adult who was a healthcare worker with PCR-confirmed SARS-CoV-2 infection or an uninfected control (not recorded which).

The chain uses TRBV6-1 and TRBJ1-1; 10 positions agree with TRBD1. V dropped 10 bases and J dropped 6; count of bases not matched to a gene: 8. The CDR3 length is 13 residues. The germline gives CDR1 MNHNS, CDR2 SASEGT. CDR3 sequence: CATGRDRGSEAFF. CDR3 nucleotides: TGTGCCACCGGCCGGGACAGGGGATCTGAAGCTTTCTTT.

V gene TRBV6-1 combines with J gene TRBJ2-1; no clear D gene. Trimming shortened V by 1 base and J by 5 bases, and 3 bases separated the two germline ends. The CDR3 consists of 12 residues. In germline, CDR1 is MNHNS, CDR2 SASEGT. As DNA, the CDR3 is TGTGCCAGCAGTGAAGTAGACAATGAGCAGTTCTTC. It codes for CASSEVDNEQFF.

This clonotype has more than one count but fewer than ten. The V call is TRBV5-4, the J call TRBJ2-5; TRBD1 matches 8 bases. Germline lookup yields CDR1 SGHNT and CDR2 YYREEE (reference sequence). The CDR3 is made up of 14 amino acids. V was pared by 4 bases and J by 3 bases, with 5 bases of the junction left unmatched. In nucleotides, the CDR3 is TGTGCCAGCAGCAGGGAACAGGGGGAAGAGACCCAGTACTTC. The encoded protein is CASSREQGEETQYF.

This clonotype was observed many times. This chain links TRBV15 with TRBJ2-3, with unresolved D. Trimming took off 1 base at V and 2 bases at J, with 10 bases between the two ends. Germline-derived CDR1 and CDR2 are LNHNV and YYDKDF (reference sequence). The CDR3 totals 15 residues. CDR3 bases: TGTGCCACCAGCAGAGGACCGGCCTACACAGATACGCAGTATTTT. As protein: CATSRGPAYTDTQYF.

The chain combines TRBV20-1 with TRBJ1-6; D unresolved. CDR3 size: 14 residues. Germline V gene sequence: CDR1 DFQATT, CDR2 SNEGSKA (reference sequence). V was clipped by 4 bases and J by 2 bases, with 9 bases between them. This chain's CDR3 is CSAIGATYNSPLHF. CDR3 DNA sequence: TGCAGTGCTATAGGCGCCACCTATAATTCACCCCTCCACTTT.

This clonotype was observed a handful of times. This chain uses TRBV29-1 with TRBJ2-5; a possible D gene is TRBD1 (6 bases). Trimming removed 5 bases at V and 6 bases at J, with 10 bases between. The CDR3 contains 11 residues. Per germline, CDR1 SQVTM and CDR2 ANQGSEA. The DNA of the CDR3 is TGCAGCGTTAGACAGGTGAAGACCCAGTACTTC. Protein product: CSVRQVKTQYF.

This rearrangement joins TRBV29-1 to TRBJ2-1, with D possibly TRBD2 on 5 matching bases. CDR1 and CDR2 (germline): SQVTM, ANQGSEA. This CDR3 contains 15 residues. The V and J ends lost 5 bases and 0 bases respectively, with 14 bases between them. CDR3 protein: CSVRTRGGSYNEQFF. The CDR3 nucleotides read TGCAGCGTTCGGACCCGCGGAGGCTCCTACAATGAGCAGTTCTTC.

This clonotype was seen a handful of times. The chain employs TRBV28 and TRBJ1-4, with D unclear. CDR1 MDHEN and CDR2 SYDVKM come from the germline V gene. The CDR3 is 12 amino acids. V shed 4 bases and J shed 4 bases, with 4 bases lying between them. CDR3 DNA: TGTGCCAGCAGTTCCCTTAATGAAAAACTGTTTTTT. The encoded protein is CASSSLNEKLFF.

This clonotype was detected only a few times. The rearrangement uses TRBV5-1 and TRBJ2-3; 7 positions agree with TRBD2. Germline assignment: CDR1 SGHRS and CDR2 YFSETQ. After removal of 2 bases from V and 6 bases from J, the junction contained 9 bases not matched to a gene. This CDR3 is 15 amino acids long. CDR3 region: CASSFSSGLIDTQYF. The CDR3 bases are TGCGCCAGCAGCTTTTCTAGCGGCCTCATCGATACGCAGTATTTT. The full variable domain, in which reference TRBV5-1 and TRBJ2-3 provide the parts outside the CDR3, is KAGVTQTPRYLIKTRGQQVTLSCSPISGHRSVSWYQQTPGQGLQFLFEYFSETQRNKGNFPGRFSGRQFSNSRSEMNVSTLELGDSALYLCASSFSSGLIDTQYFGPGTRLTVL.

The genes are TRBV15 and TRBJ2-7, with 7 nucleotides matching TRBD1. The CDR3 runs to 14 residues. V shed 2 bases, J shed 2 bases, and the junction held 3 bases outside the gene matches. Germline V gene lookup returns CDR1 LNHNV and CDR2 YYDKDF (reference sequence). CDR3 bases: TGTGCCACCAGCAGACGGGGACAGACCTACGAGCAGTACTTC. Translation: CATSRRGQTYEQYF.

This clonotype was recorded a few times. V and J are TRBV29-1 and TRBJ2-1; no clear D gene. Trimming took off 3 bases at V and 12 bases at J, with 12 bases between the two ends. The CDR3 sequence is 11 residues long. Germline CDR1 is SQVTM and CDR2 is ANQGSEA. Here the CDR3 reads CSVERLRAQFF. The CDR3 DNA reads as TGCAGCGTTGAGCGGCTACGCGCGCAGTTCTTC.

The chain couples TRBV12-3 or TRBV12-4 to TRBJ1-1; tentative D call: TRBD1 (5 bases). Trimming took 3 bases from V and 1 from J, leaving 6 bases between them. CDR3 length: 13 amino acids. The CDR3 is CASSLGPNTEAFF. CDR3 bases: TGTGCCAGCAGTTTGGGACCGAACACTGAAGCTTTCTTT.

This clonotype was counted between two and nine times. V is TRBV10-3 and J is TRBJ2-7; D gene uncertain. The V end was cut by 0 bases, the J end by 3 bases, with 6 bases between. The CDR3 runs 13 residues. CDR1 is ENHRY, CDR2 SYGVKD, per germline. CDR3 bases: TGTGCCATCAGTGAGTCGACGGACTACGAGCAGTACTTC. It is translated as CAISESTDYEQYF.

The chain has TRBV7-2 and TRBJ2-7; D is unclear. The J call is doubtful: the DNA matches TRBJ2-5 better. The CDR3 is 13 residues long. From germline, CDR1 is SGHTA and CDR2 FQGNSA. The DNA of the CDR3 is TGTGCCAGCAGCTTGGCCACCTTCGGGACCCAGTACTTC. Translation: CASSLATFGTQYF.

This clonotype was seen a few times. This sequence joins TRBV18 and TRBJ2-2, with a weak D call TRBD1 (6 bases). The germline gives CDR1 KGHSH, CDR2 LQKENI. The CDR3 runs 16 residues. The ends were cut back, 3 bases at V and 2 bases at J, with 13 bases in the middle. The DNA of the CDR3 is TGTGCCAGCTCACCCCGGGACAAGATTAACACCGGGGAGCTGTTTTTT. Translation: CASSPRDKINTGELFF.